These 17 T cell receptor beta chains originate from one sample sequenced in a study of identical twins (dated by TCRdb to between 2015 and 2016). The library was prepared using 5' RACE. Sequencer: Illumina HiSeq 2000. The public reads were reanalyzed by TCRdb: fastp trimming at Q25, MiXCR alignment, in-frame beta chains only. Here each entry gathers all rows of one CDR3 protein and keeps the most common genes and DNA. The sample includes more than 1.5 million distinct CDR3 sequences, with 25% to 35% observed a single time. The ten largest clones take up around 0.3% of the sample. Sequenced material: cord blood. The receptor source for this set is a newborn girl in good health.

The gene calls are TRBV6-2 or TRBV6-3 and TRBJ2-5, with 12 bases matching TRBD1. This CDR3 is 16 amino acids long. Losses at the gene ends were 1 base for V and 4 bases for J; bases not matched to a gene: 4. CDR1 and CDR2 from the germline V gene are MNHEY and SVGEGT. For the CDR3, the DNA is TGTGCCAGCAGTTACTTCCCGGGACAGGGGGCAGAGACCCAGTACTTC. This encodes CASSYFPGQGAETQYF.

Only one count was recorded for this clonotype. This may arise from a read error, as a much more abundant clone is one base away. The chain employs TRBV2 and TRBJ2-5; 7 bases map to TRBD1. After removal of 1 base from V and 11 bases from J, the junction contained 13 bases not matched to a gene. Germline CDR1 SNHLY, CDR2 FYNNEI. This CDR3 contains 15 residues. The CDR3 reads CASSEDRGLYNEQYF. CDR3 nucleotide sequence: TGTGCCAGCAGTGAAGACAGGGGCCTATACAATGAGCAGTACTTC. Supplemented by reference TRBV2 and TRBJ2-5, the full variable domain reads EPEVTQTPSHQVTQMGQEVILRCVPISNHLYFYWYRQILGQKVEFLVSFYNNEISEKSEIFDDQFSVERPDGSNFTLKIRSTKLEDSAMYFCASSEDRGLYNEQYFGPGTRLLVL.

This chain links TRBV6-4 with TRBJ2-7, with 9 nucleotides matching TRBD1. Matching the DNA end better, TRBJ2-4 makes the J call doubtful. This CDR3 is 14 amino acids long. Germline values: CDR1 MRHNA, CDR2 SNTAGT. CDR3 sequence: CASSPQGAANIQYF. CDR3 nucleotide sequence: TGTGCCAGCAGTCCACAGGGGGCTGCAAACATTCAGTACTTC.

This clonotype was recorded many times. The chain has TRBV25-1 and TRBJ2-1; tentatively, D is TRBD2 (5 bases). Germline-derived CDR1 and CDR2 are MGHDK and SYGVNS. The CDR3 loop spans 13 amino acids. V shed 4 bases and J shed 6 bases, with 10 bases lying between them. The CDR3: CASSATRPNEQFF. The DNA for the CDR3 is TGTGCCAGCAGTGCCACTAGGCCCAATGAGCAGTTCTTC.

This chain connects TRBV7-9 to TRBJ2-1, with 8 bases identical to TRBD2. Germline V lookup: CDR1 SEHNR, CDR2 FQNEAQ (reference sequence). The CDR3 is 18 amino acids. Trimming took 3 bases from V and 3 from J; bases not matched to a gene: 13. Written as DNA, the CDR3 is TGTGCCAGCAGCTTGTTTCCAGCGGGAGTGAGGGACTACAATGAGCAGTTCTTC. Translating gives CASSLFPAGVRDYNEQFF.

This clonotype was seen just once. A much larger clone sits a single nucleotide away, making a read error possible. The chain has TRBV28 and TRBJ2-3, with TRBD2 matching over 12 bases. The CDR3 length is 16 residues. Per the germline V gene, CDR1 is MDHEN and CDR2 is SYDVKM. CDR3 sequence (DNA): TGTGCCGGCAGCTACCTAGCGGGAGGGGGCACAGATACGCAGTATTTT. The encoded protein is CAGSYLAGGGTDTQYF.

The V call is TRBV5-1, the J call TRBJ2-1; D is perhaps TRBD2 (6 bases). The germline V gene has CDR1 SGHRS and CDR2 YFSETQ. V was trimmed by 3 bases and J by 2 bases, leaving 18 bases between them. The CDR3 is 17 amino acids. CDR3 nucleotide sequence: TGCGCCAGCAGCTGGGAAGTTGATGGCGGGACCTACAATGAGCAGTTCTTC. It specifies CASSWEVDGGTYNEQFF.

This chain joins TRBV2 and TRBJ2-4; 14 nucleotides agree with TRBD2. From germline, CDR1 is SNHLY and CDR2 FYNNEI. V lost 5 bases to trimming and J lost 15 bases; unmatched junction nucleotides: 9. The CDR3 has 14 amino acids. The CDR3 is CASSLVLGTSGRYF. For the CDR3, the DNA is TGTGCCAGCAGTCTAGTCCTTGGGACTAGCGGGAGGTACTTC.

This clonotype was detected a few times. This rearrangement joins TRBV7-6 to TRBJ2-7; D perhaps matches TRBD2 (5 bases). From germline, CDR1 is SGHVS and CDR2 FNYEAQ. The length of the CDR3 is 17 residues. V was clipped by 0 bases and J by 2 bases, with 17 bases between them. The CDR3 spells CASSLAVWGDPTYEQYF. The CDR3 coding sequence is TGTGCCAGCAGCTTAGCCGTGTGGGGAGATCCTACCTACGAGCAGTACTTC. The full variable domain, with the rest looked up from reference TRBV7-6 and TRBJ2-7, is GAGVSQSPRYKVTKRGQDVALRCDPISGHVSLYWYRQALGQGPEFLTYFNYEAQQDKSGLPNDRFSAERPEGSISTLTIQRTEQRDSAMYRCASSLAVWGDPTYEQYFGPGTRLTVT.

This clonotype appeared a few times. V gene TRBV6-5 combines with J gene TRBJ1-2, with TRBD1 identical over 8 bases. V shed 4 bases, J shed 3 bases, and the junction held 13 bases outside the gene matches. The CDR3 spans 17 residues. CDR1 MNHEY and CDR2 SVGAGI come from the germline V gene. The DNA of the CDR3 is TGTGCCAGCAGTTTCCCTCTCACAGGGGGTTTTCACTATGGCTACACCTTC. Protein product: CASSFPLTGGFHYGYTF.

Note on this clonotype: The junction and the germline gene differ at one end; a read error may be behind it. The chain links TRBV28 to TRBJ2-1; TRBD2 matches at 10 bases. Germline values: CDR1 MDHEN, CDR2 SYDVKM. The CDR3 sequence is 14 residues long. This CDR3 is CASRAGGLHNERFF. The CDR3 bases are TGTGCCAGCAGAGCGGGAGGGCTTCACAATGAGCGGTTCTTC.

This clonotype was detected a few times. The rearrangement links TRBV20-1 to TRBJ1-1, with a tentative D call TRBD1 (6 bases). Germline V gene sequence: CDR1 DFQATT, CDR2 SNEGSKA (reference sequence). Trimming removed 1 base at V and 5 bases at J, with 11 bases between. The CDR3 covers 13 residues. The CDR3 loop is CSARGAGVTEAFF. The CDR3 nucleotides read TGCAGTGCTAGAGGGGCAGGGGTGACTGAAGCTTTCTTT.

This clonotype was observed a single time. A much larger clone differs from this one at a single base, so this may be a read error. V is TRBV29-1 and J is TRBJ2-7; the D is unclear. Germline assignment: CDR1 SQVTM and CDR2 ANQGSEA. V dropped 8 bases and J dropped 0 bases, with 11 bases sitting between them. The CDR3 is made up of 12 amino acids. Here the CDR3 reads CSFVGDSYEQYF. The CDR3 nucleotides read TGCAGCTTTGTAGGAGACTCCTACGAGCAGTACTTC.

This chain links TRBV7-2 with TRBJ2-1; 8 bases match TRBD2. Germline V lookup: CDR1 SGHTA, CDR2 FQGNSA. Trimming took 2 bases from V and 0 from J; bases not matched to a gene: 12. The CDR3 spans 19 residues. In DNA, the CDR3 is TGTGCCAGCAGCTTAAGAGGGAGTTGGAGCGGGGGCTCCTACAATGAGCAGTTCTTC. Translated: CASSLRGSWSGGSYNEQFF. The full variable domain, completed using reference TRBV7-2 and TRBJ2-1, is GAGVSQSPSNKVTEKGKDVELRCDPISGHTALYWYRQSLGQGLEFLIYFQGNSAPDKSGLPSDRFSAERTGGSVSTLTIQRTQQEDSAVYLCASSLRGSWSGGSYNEQFFGPGTRLTVL.

This clonotype was seen at least ten times. The chain recombines TRBV14 with TRBJ2-7; a possible D gene is TRBD2 (6 bases). Trimming shortened V by 0 bases and J by 4 bases, and 16 bases separated the two germline ends. CDR3 length: 16 residues. The germline gives CDR1 SGHDN, CDR2 FVKESK. The CDR3: CASSQEPGTLQYEQYF. CDR3 in DNA: TGTGCCAGCAGCCAAGAGCCCGGGACTTTACAATACGAGCAGTACTTC.

This clonotype appeared a few times. The V call is TRBV20-1, the J call TRBJ2-7; no clear D gene. This CDR3 region has 14 residues. Deletions cut 1 base from V and 1 base from J, with 11 bases between. Germline lookup yields CDR1 DFQATT and CDR2 SNEGSKA (reference sequence). This CDR3 reads CSARGVGLSYEQYF. In DNA, the CDR3 is TGCAGTGCTAGAGGGGTGGGATTATCCTACGAGCAGTACTTC.

V gene TRBV6-5 combines with J gene TRBJ1-3, with no clear D. CDR3 length: 14 residues. V was clipped by 2 bases and J by 9 bases, with 14 bases between them. The germline gives CDR1 MNHEY, CDR2 SVGAGI. The CDR3 coding sequence is TGTGCCAGCAGTTACGTAGGGTCTCTAGTCACCATATATTTT. This gives the protein CASSYVGSLVTIYF.